These 27 T cell receptor beta chains originate from one sample sequenced in a study of T cells after yellow fever vaccination. TCRdb fed the 5' RACE reads into MiXCR, producing one record per CDR3 protein. This table holds 180,000 or so distinct CDR3 sequences, approximately 11% found once. Specimen: CD8+ T cells sorted from PBMCs, collected 15 days after the yellow fever booster vaccination. All receptors come from a young man who received the YFV17D yellow fever vaccine.

This clonotype was counted only a few times. The chain couples TRBV6-2 or TRBV6-3 to TRBJ2-1; D not certain. This CDR3 is 12 amino acids long. Per the germline V gene, CDR1 is MNHEY and CDR2 is SVGEGT. Trimming pared 8 bases from V and 10 bases from J, leaving 15 bases between. The CDR3 reads CASSKESWEQFF. CDR3 DNA: TGTGCCAGCTCCAAAGAGAGTTGGGAGCAGTTCTTC.

In its sample, this clonotype was seen a few times. This chain connects TRBV7-6 to TRBJ2-7; maybe TRBD1 (6 bases). CDR3 length: 16 residues. CDR1 SGHVS and CDR2 FNYEAQ come from the germline V gene. V was trimmed by 4 bases and J by 1 base, leaving 17 bases between them. The chain's CDR3 is CASSSTTGWGSYEQYF. CDR3 DNA: TGTGCCAGCAGCTCTACCACAGGGTGGGGTTCCTACGAGCAGTACTTC.

This clonotype was counted at least ten times. This chain connects TRBV6-1 to TRBJ2-1; 10 bases map to TRBD1. Germline-derived CDR1 and CDR2 are MNHNS and SASEGT. The CDR3 runs to 14 residues. The ends lost 5 bases at V and 8 bases at J; junction bases unmatched: 6. CDR3 residues: CASSPGTGDYEQFF. The DNA of the CDR3 is TGTGCCAGCAGTCCCGGGACAGGGGACTATGAGCAGTTCTTC.

The V gene is TRBV2, the J gene TRBJ2-3; the D is unclear. Looked up from germline, CDR1 is SNHLY and CDR2 is FYNNEI. The CDR3 contains 16 residues. The germline V and J ends were trimmed by 8 bases and 1 base, with 19 bases remaining between them. CDR3: CASDLSTRKGTDTQYF. In DNA form, the CDR3 reads TGTGCCAGCGACCTGTCAACTCGGAAAGGCACAGATACGCAGTATTTT.

In this sample, this clonotype turned up a few times. The chain uses TRBV30 and TRBJ2-3; 9 bases match TRBD2. Germline V CDR1 and CDR2: GTSNPN, SVGIG (reference sequence). Trimming cost V 3 bases and J 6 bases; bases outside gene matches: 7. The CDR3 loop spans 14 amino acids. CDR3 in DNA: TGTGCCTGGAGGATCAGCGGGGGGAGCGATACGCAGTATTTT. Protein sequence: CAWRISGGSDTQYF.

This clonotype appeared a few times. The chain employs TRBV24-1 and TRBJ2-7; D could derive from TRBD1 or TRBD2 (5 bases each). Looked up from germline, CDR1 is KGHDR and CDR2 is SFDVKD. V was pared by 3 bases and J by 9 bases, with 11 bases between. CDR3 length equals 12 residues. This CDR3 reads CATSDAPGPQYV. CDR3 DNA: TGTGCCACCAGTGATGCTCCGGGGCCGCAGTACGTC.

The chain carries TRBV7-8 and TRBJ2-7, with D perhaps TRBD1 (5 bases). Germline lookup yields CDR1 SGHVS and CDR2 FQNEAQ. Between the trimmed V and J ends, which lost 5 bases and 2 bases, there was a span of 19 bases. The CDR3 covers 16 residues. The CDR3 loop reads CASSAIGAAVPYEQYF. The CDR3 nucleotides read TGTGCCAGCAGCGCAATAGGGGCGGCAGTCCCCTACGAGCAGTACTTC. The full variable domain, in which reference TRBV7-8 and TRBJ2-7 provide the parts outside the CDR3, is GAGVSQSPRYKVAKRGQDVALRCDPISGHVSLFWYQQALGQGPEFLTYFQNEAQLDKSGLPSDRFFAERPEGSVSTLKIQRTQQEDSAVYLCASSAIGAAVPYEQYFGPGTRLTVT.

This clonotype was picked up a small number of times. The chain has TRBV2 and TRBJ2-1, with 11 bases aligning to TRBD1. V gave up 6 bases and J gave up 7 bases; unmatched junction bases: 11. The CDR3 contains 16 residues. Germline lookup yields CDR1 SNHLY and CDR2 FYNNEI. CDR3 in amino acids: CASRTGTGGMRNEQFF. CDR3 bases: TGTGCCAGCAGGACCGGGACAGGGGGAATGCGGAATGAGCAGTTCTTC.

The V and J genes are TRBV29-1 and TRBJ2-5; 12 nucleotides line up with TRBD2. From germline, CDR1 is SQVTM and CDR2 ANQGSEA. CDR3 length equals 15 residues. V lost 3 bases and J lost 4; bases outside the gene matches: 6. CDR3 loop: CSVDGLAGLGETQYF. CDR3 sequence (DNA): TGCAGCGTTGACGGACTAGCGGGGTTAGGAGAGACCCAGTACTTC.

The J gene is TRBJ1-1, the V gene TRBV5-1; TRBD1 agrees at 7 bases. From germline, CDR1 is SGHRS and CDR2 YFSETQ. V lost 4 bases to trimming and J lost 3 bases; unmatched junction nucleotides: 3. The CDR3 is 13 amino acids. Written as DNA, the CDR3 is TGCGCCAGCAGCCCTGGACAGGACACTGAAGCTTTCTTT. Residues: CASSPGQDTEAFF.

There are a few counts of this clonotype. CDR3 bases: TGCGCCAGCAGCTCGGGACAGGGGTCCGGCGAGCAGTACTTC. Residues: CASSSGQGSGEQYF. The rearrangement uses TRBV4-1 and TRBJ2-7, with 10 bases matching TRBD1. Per germline, CDR1 MGHRA and CDR2 YSYEKL. The trim removed 5 bases at V and 6 bases at J, leaving 7 bases unmatched. This CDR3 is built from 14 residues.

The CDR3 loop is CASSQVGLQGTNTEAFF. For the CDR3, the DNA is TGTGCCAGCAGCCAAGTTGGCCTACAGGGGACGAACACTGAAGCTTTCTTT. The chain carries TRBV4-2 and TRBJ1-1; TRBD1 matches 7 bases. The CDR3 spans 17 residues. The V gene's germline CDR1 is LGHNA and CDR2 YNFKEQ. Germline trimming cut 1 base from V and 1 base from J; bases unmatched to any gene: 9.

There are a few counts of this clonotype. This chain links TRBV9 with TRBJ2-3; 8 nucleotides line up with TRBD1. Germline V gene lookup returns CDR1 SGDLS and CDR2 YYNGEE. Trimming at V came to 4 bases and at J to 5 bases, leaving 6 bases not matched to a gene. The CDR3 totals 14 residues. The CDR3 DNA sequence: TGTGCCAGCAGCCCGACAGGGGCGAAAGATACGCAGTATTTT. Protein product: CASSPTGAKDTQYF.

The chain is built from TRBV5-1 and TRBJ1-1; maybe TRBD1 (6 bases). CDR3 length: 15 residues. Germline V gene lookup returns CDR1 SGHRS and CDR2 YFSETQ. V was shortened by 4 bases and J by 5 bases, with 18 bases between the two germline ends. The CDR3 is CASSNYREVSTEAFF. CDR3 nucleotides: TGCGCCAGCAGCAATTACAGGGAAGTGAGTACTGAAGCTTTCTTT.

The sample holds a few counts of this clonotype. The CDR3 nucleotides read TGTGCCAGCAGTGCGGACAGGGTCTTCGCTGGCGAGCAGTACGTC. Its protein product is CASSADRVFAGEQYV. The V gene is TRBV28, the J gene TRBJ2-7; 8 bases fit TRBD1. The ends lost 5 bases at V and 6 bases at J; junction bases unmatched: 12. The CDR3 contains 15 residues. Per the germline V gene, CDR1 is MDHEN and CDR2 is SYDVKM.

The chain joins TRBV7-2 to TRBJ2-1; the D call may be TRBD1 or TRBD2 (5 bases each). The CDR3 has 14 amino acids. Germline V gene lookup returns CDR1 SGHTA and CDR2 FQGNSA. The germline V and J ends were trimmed by 6 bases and 0 bases, with 9 bases remaining between them. The CDR3 region has the DNA TGTGCCAGCAGTGAGGGGAGCTCCTACAATGAGCAGTTCTTC. Its protein is CASSEGSSYNEQFF. The complete variable domain, with remaining parts taken from reference TRBV7-2 and TRBJ2-1, reads GAGVSQSPSNKVTEKGKDVELRCDPISGHTALYWYRQSLGQGLEFLIYFQGNSAPDKSGLPSDRFSAERTGGSVSTLTIQRTQQEDSAVYLCASSEGSSYNEQFFGPGTRLTVL.

The chain combines TRBV4-3 with TRBJ1-1; D is undetermined. This CDR3 is built from 15 residues. The V end lost 0 bases, the J end lost 4 bases, and 12 bases lay between the germline ends. Germline V gene sequence: CDR1 LGHNA, CDR2 YSLEER. As DNA, the CDR3 is TGCGCCAGCAGCCAAGAGGTCGGAGGCGGCACTGAAGCTTTCTTT. This translates into CASSQEVGGGTEAFF.

The V and J genes are TRBV4-1 and TRBJ1-2; 9 bases match TRBD1. V lost 4 bases, J lost 8 bases, and 8 bases stayed unmatched. Germline V gene data show CDR1 as MGHRA and CDR2 as YSYEKL. The CDR3 extends over 14 amino acids. This CDR3 is CASSRDRALQGYTF. The CDR3 DNA follows: TGCGCCAGCAGCCGGGACAGGGCTTTACAGGGCTACACCTTC.

V gene TRBV5-1 combines with J gene TRBJ2-3, with D unclear. This CDR3 spans 12 amino acids. Germline CDR1 reads SGHRS; CDR2 reads YFSETQ. Trimming pared 5 bases from V and 2 bases from J, leaving 6 bases between. The CDR3 is CASRPNTDTQYF. CDR3 sequence (DNA): TGCGCCAGCAGACCAAACACAGATACGCAGTATTTT.

The chain has TRBV6-2 or TRBV6-3 and TRBJ2-7; D call uncertain. The V and J ends lost 10 bases and 3 bases respectively, with 19 bases between them. This CDR3 has 14 amino acids. Germline V gene lookup returns CDR1 MNHEY and CDR2 SVGEGT. CDR3 amino acids: CATYPNWTRYEQYF. The CDR3 bases are TGTGCCACTTACCCGAATTGGACCCGCTACGAGCAGTACTTC.

This clonotype turned up a few times. The rearrangement joins TRBV10-3 to TRBJ2-2; 7 bases agree with TRBD1. Unmatched junction bases numbered 9, after V lost 9 bases and J lost 2 bases. This CDR3 is 15 amino acids long. Germline assignment: CDR1 ENHRY and CDR2 SYGVKD. CDR3 region: CAILGQPENTGELFF. The CDR3 DNA is TGTGCCATACTGGGACAGCCAGAAAACACCGGGGAGCTGTTTTTT.

This rearrangement joins TRBV5-6 to TRBJ1-4; D is unresolved. Trimming pared 1 base from V and 7 bases from J, leaving 11 bases between. Germline loops: CDR1 SGHDT, CDR2 YYEEEE. There are 14 residues in the CDR3. The CDR3 bases are TGTGCCAGCAGCTTGTTTGGGTCCAGTGAAAAACTGTTTTTT. It specifies CASSLFGSSEKLFF.

This clonotype was recorded only once. V and J are TRBV5-1 and TRBJ2-1; maybe TRBD1 (6 bases). CDR1 is SGHRS, CDR2 YFSETQ, per germline. V shed 5 bases and J shed 7 bases, with 19 bases lying between them. CDR3 length equals 15 residues. This CDR3 is CASSTGWAHPNEQFF. The DNA for the CDR3 is TGCGCCAGCAGTACAGGGTGGGCACACCCGAATGAGCAGTTCTTC.

The chain carries TRBV18 and TRBJ2-1; 7 nucleotides match TRBD1. V lost 3 bases and J lost 8; bases outside the gene matches: 13. This CDR3 spans 16 amino acids. Germline CDR1 reads KGHSH; CDR2 reads LQKENI. CDR3 in amino acids: CASSPLQGIESHEQFF. CDR3 nucleotide sequence: TGTGCCAGCTCACCGCTACAGGGGATTGAGTCGCATGAGCAGTTCTTC.

This clonotype was observed a few times. The chain links TRBV27 to TRBJ2-4, with 10 bases that match TRBD2. The CDR3 contains 16 residues. V was clipped by 1 base and J by 1 base; unmatched bases: 1. Germline lookup yields CDR1 MNHEY and CDR2 SMNVEV (reference sequence). CDR3: CASSLFSGGAKNIQYF. The DNA for the CDR3 is TGTGCCAGCAGTTTATTTAGCGGGGGGGCCAAAAACATTCAGTACTTC.

V and J are TRBV7-2 and TRBJ2-5, with D tentatively TRBD1 (6 bases). Germline V gene data show CDR1 as SGHTA and CDR2 as FQGNSA. The CDR3 sequence is 14 residues long. V was clipped by 4 bases and J by 0 bases, with 9 bases between them. The CDR3 coding sequence is TGTGCCAGCAGCTATACAGGGTACCAAGAGACCCAGTACTTC. Translation gives CASSYTGYQETQYF. Combining the CDR3 with reference TRBV7-2 and TRBJ2-5 gives the whole variable domain GAGVSQSPSNKVTEKGKDVELRCDPISGHTALYWYRQSLGQGLEFLIYFQGNSAPDKSGLPSDRFSAERTGGSVSTLTIQRTQQEDSAVYLCASSYTGYQETQYFGPGTRLLVL.

This clonotype has only one observation. The chain combines TRBV7-9 with TRBJ2-1, with D perhaps being TRBD1 or TRBD2 (7 bases each). Germline CDR1 is SEHNR and CDR2 is FQNEAQ (reference sequence). This CDR3 has 16 amino acids. V was shortened by 4 bases and J by 1 base, with 14 bases between the two germline ends. This CDR3 reads CASSSGGGRSYNEQFF. As DNA, the CDR3 is TGTGCCAGCAGCTCAGGGGGGGGGCGTTCCTACAATGAGCAGTTCTTC. Full variable domain (remainder filled in from reference TRBV7-9 and TRBJ2-1): DTGVSQNPRHKITKRGQNVTFRCDPISEHNRLYWYRQTLGQGPEFLTYFQNEAQLEKSRLLSDRFSAERPKGSFSTLEIQRTEQGDSAMYLCASSSGGGRSYNEQFFGPGTRLTVL.